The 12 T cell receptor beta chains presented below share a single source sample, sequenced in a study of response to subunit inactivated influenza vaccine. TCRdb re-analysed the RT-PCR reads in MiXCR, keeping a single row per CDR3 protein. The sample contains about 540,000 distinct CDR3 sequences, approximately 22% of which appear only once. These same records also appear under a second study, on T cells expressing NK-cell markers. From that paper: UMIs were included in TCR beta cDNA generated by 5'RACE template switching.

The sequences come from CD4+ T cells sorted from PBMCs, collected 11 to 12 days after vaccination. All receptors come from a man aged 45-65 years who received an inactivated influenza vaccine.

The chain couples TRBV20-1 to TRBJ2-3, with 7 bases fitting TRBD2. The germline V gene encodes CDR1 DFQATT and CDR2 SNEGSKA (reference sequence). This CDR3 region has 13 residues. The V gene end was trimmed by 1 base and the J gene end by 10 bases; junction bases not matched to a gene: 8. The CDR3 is CSARGLRLAAQYF. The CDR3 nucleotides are TGCAGTGCTAGAGGTCTTAGACTAGCAGCGCAGTATTTT.

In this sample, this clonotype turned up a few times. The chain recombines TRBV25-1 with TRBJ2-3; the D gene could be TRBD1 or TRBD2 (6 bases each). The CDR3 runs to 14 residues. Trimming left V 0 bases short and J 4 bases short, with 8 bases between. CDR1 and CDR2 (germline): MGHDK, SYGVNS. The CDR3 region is CASSEYRGADTQYF. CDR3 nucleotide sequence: TGTGCCAGCAGTGAATATAGGGGGGCAGATACGCAGTATTTT.

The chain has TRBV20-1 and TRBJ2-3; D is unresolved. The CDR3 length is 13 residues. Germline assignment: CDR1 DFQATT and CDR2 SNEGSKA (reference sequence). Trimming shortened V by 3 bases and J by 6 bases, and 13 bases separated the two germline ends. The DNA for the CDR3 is TGCAGTGCTAGTAATAGGCTTGAGGATACGCAGTATTTT. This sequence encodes CSASNRLEDTQYF.

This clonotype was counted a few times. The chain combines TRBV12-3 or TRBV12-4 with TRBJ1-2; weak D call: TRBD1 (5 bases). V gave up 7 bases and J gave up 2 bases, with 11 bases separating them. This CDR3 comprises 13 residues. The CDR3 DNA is TGTGCCAGCACCACCGGGGGGAACTATGGCTACACCTTC. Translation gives CASTTGGNYGYTF.

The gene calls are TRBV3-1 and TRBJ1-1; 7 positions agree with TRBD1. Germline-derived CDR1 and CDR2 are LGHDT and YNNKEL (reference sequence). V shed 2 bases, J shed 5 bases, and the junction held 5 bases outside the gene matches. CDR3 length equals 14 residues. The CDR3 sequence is CASSQLTGETEAFF. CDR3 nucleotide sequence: TGTGCCAGCAGCCAACTCACAGGGGAGACTGAAGCTTTCTTT.

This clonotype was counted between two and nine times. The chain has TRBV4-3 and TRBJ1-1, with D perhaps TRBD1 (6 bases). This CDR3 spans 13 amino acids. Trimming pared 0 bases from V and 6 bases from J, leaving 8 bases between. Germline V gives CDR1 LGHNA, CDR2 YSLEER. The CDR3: CASSQEAGAEAFF. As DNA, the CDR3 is TGCGCCAGCAGCCAAGAAGCAGGGGCTGAAGCTTTCTTT.

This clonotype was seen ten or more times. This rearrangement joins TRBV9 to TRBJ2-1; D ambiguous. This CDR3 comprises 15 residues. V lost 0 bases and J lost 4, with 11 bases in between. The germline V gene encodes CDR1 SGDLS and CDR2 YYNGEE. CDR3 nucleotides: TGTGCCAGCAGCGTAGAAGGTGGCACGTACAATGAGCAGTTCTTC. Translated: CASSVEGGTYNEQFF.

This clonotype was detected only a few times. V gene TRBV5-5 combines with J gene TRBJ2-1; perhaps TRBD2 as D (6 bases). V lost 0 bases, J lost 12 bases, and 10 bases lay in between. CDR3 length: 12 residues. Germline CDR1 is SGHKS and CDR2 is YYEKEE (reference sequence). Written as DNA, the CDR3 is TGTGCCAGCAGCTTGGCCCCTAGCGTGCAGTTCTTC. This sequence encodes CASSLAPSVQFF.

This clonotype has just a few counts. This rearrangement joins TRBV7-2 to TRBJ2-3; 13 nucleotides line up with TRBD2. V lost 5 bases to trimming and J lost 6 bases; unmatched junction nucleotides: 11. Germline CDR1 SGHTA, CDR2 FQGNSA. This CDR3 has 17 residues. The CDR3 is CASSKTSGRAALDTQYF. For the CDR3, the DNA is TGTGCCAGCAGCAAAACTAGCGGGAGGGCCGCTTTGGATACGCAGTATTTT.

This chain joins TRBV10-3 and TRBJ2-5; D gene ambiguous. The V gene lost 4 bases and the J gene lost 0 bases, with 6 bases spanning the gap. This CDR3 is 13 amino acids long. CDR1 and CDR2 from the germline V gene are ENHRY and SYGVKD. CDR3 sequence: CAISVTYQETQYF. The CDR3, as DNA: TGTGCCATCAGTGTTACATACCAAGAGACCCAGTACTTC.

The CDR3 reads CAISQQVSRVGRNEQFF. The DNA of the CDR3 is TGTGCCATCAGTCAGCAGGTGTCGAGGGTTGGTCGCAATGAGCAGTTCTTC. The V and J genes are TRBV10-3 and TRBJ2-1, with D perhaps matching TRBD2 (5 bases). Germline CDR1 and CDR2: ENHRY and SYGVKD. V lost 5 bases and J 6 bases, leaving 23 bases between the germline ends. The CDR3 is 17 amino acids.

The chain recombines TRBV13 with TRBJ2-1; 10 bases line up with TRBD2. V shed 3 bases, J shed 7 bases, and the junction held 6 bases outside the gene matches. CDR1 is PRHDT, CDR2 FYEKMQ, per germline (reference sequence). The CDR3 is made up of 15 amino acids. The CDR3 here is CASSFPGLASNEQFF. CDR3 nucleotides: TGTGCCAGCAGCTTCCCGGGACTAGCGAGTAATGAGCAGTTCTTC.